This T cell receptor (beta chain) was identified during a study of Tregs in tolerant kidney transplant recipients. Findings of the study overall: Biological reproducibility was not directly addressed in this study. The small number of patients limits these findings pending further validation.

Concerning this clone: As yet, its antigen is unknown.

Data came from immunoSEQ multiplex PCR; TCRdb stores just in-frame clones and leaves some out. The table includes 200,000 to 300,000 clones, about 86% detected once. Unstimulated regulatory T cells (CD4+CD25+CD127-), CD4+CD25- non-regulatory cells, CD4 and CD8 cells were FACS-sorted from thawed PBMCs. Germline CDR1 and CDR2: SEHNR and FQNEAQ (reference sequence). The CDR3 is 14 residues long. Trimming removed 3 bases at V and 1 base at J, with 10 bases between. This TCR was sampled from a human donor in good health. This chain uses TRBV7-9 with TRBJ2-7; no reliable D call. The sequencing sample was made of CD4+ T cells from blood. CDR3 nucleotides: TGTGCCAGCAGCTTTTTAACTCAGTCCTACGAGCAGTACTTC. Translation: CASSFLTQSYEQYF.